This T cell receptor (beta chain) was sequenced in a study of CD8 T cells in ankylosing spondylitis (dated by TCRdb to about 2017). With respect to the entire study: To find TCR variants linked to disease, the study profiled T cell receptor beta repertoires in ankylosing spondylitis patients and healthy donors. The full study cohort was made up of about 24 ankylosing spondylitis patients and roughly 98 healthy donors. Peripheral blood was sampled, and synovial fluid was additionally collected from ankylosing spondylitis patients. On the study overall, not on this receptor specifically: A CD8+ phenotype was shown by the disease-linked clones, which were found at relatively low frequencies in peripheral blood. A TCR beta motif of several highly homologous amino acid variants appeared characteristic of blood from ankylosing spondylitis patients. Some motif variants had previously been reported in the synovial fluid and blood of reactive arthritis patients, which suggests shared mechanisms of disease initiation. The disease-linked clones were reported to be significantly enriched in matched synovial fluid samples from ankylosing spondylitis patients.

As concerns this clonotype: It lacks a known antigen. Qualities for individual bases were not recorded, and no much larger clone is one base off.

TCRdb shows the sequencer as Illumina HiSeq 2500. TCR beta libraries were prepared by quantitative 5'-RACE with molecular barcodes. As for the original processing: To identify disease-linked TCR variants, a new computational method was used, one built on a probabilistic model of VDJ rearrangement. Clones were called with MiXCR by TCRdb after fastp trimmed the public reads at Q25, and only in-frame beta chains were retained. CDR3 protein duplicates are merged, each entry listing the most common genes and DNA. The V and J calls come from TCRdb's annotation, not from the publication. The sample includes 200,000 to 250,000 distinct CDR3 sequences, with roughly 6.6% observed a single time. In total, the top ten clones hold 12% to 15% of the sample. V is cut by 0 bases and J by 4 bases, and the space between the germline ends is 16 bases. From cysteine to phenylalanine, the CDR3 is 16 amino acids long. The kept DNA is CDR3 alone, 48 bases in frame from the first base. For CDR1 and CDR2, the germline V gene lists SGDLS and YYNGEE.

This sequence uses TRBV9 and TRBJ1-2, with a weak D call of TRBD1 (6 bases match). The sequencing sample was made of blood, either unsorted or a sorted T cell fraction (not recorded which). The TCR originated in a male donor with ankylosing spondylitis. Here the CDR3 is given as CASSVAGGGPFYGYTF. The sequence in DNA is TGTGCCAGCAGCGTAGCTGGTGGGGGGCCGTTCTATGGCTACACCTTC.